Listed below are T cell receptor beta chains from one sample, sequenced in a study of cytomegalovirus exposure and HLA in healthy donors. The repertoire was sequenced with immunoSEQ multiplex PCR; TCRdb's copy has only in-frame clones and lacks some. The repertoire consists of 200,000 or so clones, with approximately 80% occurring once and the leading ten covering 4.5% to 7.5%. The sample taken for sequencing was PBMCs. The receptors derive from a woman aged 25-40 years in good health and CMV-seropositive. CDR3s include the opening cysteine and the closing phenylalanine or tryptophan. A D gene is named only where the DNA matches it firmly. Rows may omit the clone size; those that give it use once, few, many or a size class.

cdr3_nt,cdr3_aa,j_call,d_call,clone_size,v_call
TGTGCCATCAGTGAGTCTCTCACTGAAGCTTTCTTT,CAISESLTEAFF,TRBJ1-1,.,.,TRBV10-3
TGTGCCTGCAGCTGGGGGACAGGTGGCGAGCAGTACTTC,CACSWGTGGEQYF,TRBJ2-7,TRBD1,.,TRBV5-6
TGTGCCAGCGGGAGTGGTAGGAAAAGCTCTGGGGCCAACGTCCTGACTTTC,CASGSGRKSSGANVLTF,TRBJ2-6,.,.,TRBV9
TGTGCCATCCCACTTAACACTGAAGCTTTCTTT,CAIPLNTEAFF,TRBJ1-1,.,few,TRBV10-3
TGCGCCAGCAGCTTGGCAGACTGGTACGAGCAGTACTTC,CASSLADWYEQYF,TRBJ2-7,.,.,TRBV5-1
TGTGCCAGCAGCCCTCAGAGGGGGGGCGCACAAGAGACCCAGTACTTC,CASSPQRGGAQETQYF,TRBJ2-5,.,once,TRBV5-4
TGTGCCAGCAGTTTAGGACTAGTAGAGACCCAGTACTTC,CASSLGLVETQYF,TRBJ2-5,TRBD2,.,TRBV28
TGTGCCAGTAGTATCCCGGGACAGCGGAACACTGAAGCTTTCTTT,CASSIPGQRNTEAFF,TRBJ1-1,TRBD1,few,TRBV19
TGCGCCAGCAGCCAAGAGGAGGGGGCGATCCATAGCAATCAGCCCCAGCATTTT,CASSQEEGAIHSNQPQHF,TRBJ1-5,TRBD1,once,TRBV4-1
TGTGCCAGCAGCTTCGGACAGGGGGGCGAGACCCAGTACTTC,CASSFGQGGETQYF,TRBJ2-5,TRBD1,.,TRBV6-5
TGCGCCAGCAGCTTGGGCGCGTCGGACAAGAATGGCTACACCTTC,CASSLGASDKNGYTF,TRBJ1-2,.,few,TRBV5-1
TGTGCCAGCGCGTGGGCACAAGAGACCCAGTACTTC,CASAWAQETQYF,TRBJ2-5,.,few,TRBV6-6
TGTGCCAGTCAGGACAGGGACTATGGCTACACCTTC,CASQDRDYGYTF,TRBJ1-2,TRBD1,once,TRBV19
TGTGCCAGCAGCTTAGCGATCGGGATCAATGAGCAGTTCTTC,CASSLAIGINEQFF,TRBJ2-1,.,.,TRBV7-9
TGTGCCAGCAGCGTTGGAGACAGGACGGGCGAAACTTTCTTT,CASSVGDRTGETFF,TRBJ1-1,.,.,TRBV9
TGTGCCAGCAGCTTAGCGCCGAGCCCTTCTCCAACCTCACCCCTCCACTTT,CASSLAPSPSPTSPLHF,TRBJ1-6,.,.,TRBV7-6
TGTGCCATCAGTGAGGGACAGGGGCCCTATGGCTACACCTTC,CAISEGQGPYGYTF,TRBJ1-2,TRBD1,.,TRBV10-3
TGCGCCAGCAGCCAAGATATGGGTAGCGGCTATGAGCAGTTCTTC,CASSQDMGSGYEQFF,TRBJ2-1,.,.,TRBV4-1
TGCGCCAGCAGCCAAAGGAACGACAGGACATACGATGGCTACACCTTC,CASSQRNDRTYDGYTF,TRBJ1-2,.,few,TRBV4-1
TGTGCCAGCTCTAACCGAGACTATGGCTACACCTTC,CASSNRDYGYTF,TRBJ1-2,.,.,TRBV18
TGTGCCAGCAGTAACAGGGGCGGCACCGGGGAGCTGTTTTTT,CASSNRGGTGELFF,TRBJ2-2,TRBD1,.,TRBV11-3
TGTGCCAGTCATGGGCGGGGCAGCATCTATGGCTACACCTTC,CASHGRGSIYGYTF,TRBJ1-2,.,.,TRBV9
TGTGCCAGCAGTCAGCCAGGGGTGACCTACGAGCAGTACTTC,CASSQPGVTYEQYF,TRBJ2-7,.,.,TRBV11-2